The source of this T cell receptor (beta chain) is a study of blood T cell repertoires in COVID-19. For the study at large: Nucleic acid was either cDNA or gDNA, and it came from T cells, B-cell-depleted T cells, or PBMCs.

Profiled with immunoSEQ multiplex PCR; TCRdb holds only in-frame clones, not every one. This table holds 150,000 or so clones, 82% found once. In its sample, this clone was seen once. Germline CDR1 GTSNPN, CDR2 SVGIG (reference sequence). CDR3 length: 11 residues. V lost 5 bases to trimming and J lost 10 bases, with 14 bases between them. The TCR originated in a woman aged 70-85 years with acute or convalescent COVID-19. The chain employs TRBV30 and TRBJ1-1; no clear D gene. Material for sequencing was peripheral blood. The CDR3 sequence is CAWGRPPGAFF. The CDR3 bases are TGTGCCTGGGGGAGGCCTCCGGGAGCTTTCTTT.